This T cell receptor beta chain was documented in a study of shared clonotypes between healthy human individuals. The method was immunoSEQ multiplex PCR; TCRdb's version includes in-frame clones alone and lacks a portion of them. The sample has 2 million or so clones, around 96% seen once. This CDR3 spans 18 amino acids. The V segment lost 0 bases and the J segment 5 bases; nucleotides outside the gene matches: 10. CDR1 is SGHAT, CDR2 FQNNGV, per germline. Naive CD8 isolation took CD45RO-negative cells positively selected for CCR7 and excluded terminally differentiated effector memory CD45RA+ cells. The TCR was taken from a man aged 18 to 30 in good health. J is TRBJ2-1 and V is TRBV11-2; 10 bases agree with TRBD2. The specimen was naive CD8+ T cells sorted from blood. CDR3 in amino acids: CASSLDGQREGLNNEQFF. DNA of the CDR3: TGTGCCAGCAGCTTAGATGGGCAGCGGGAGGGCCTAAACAATGAGCAGTTCTTC. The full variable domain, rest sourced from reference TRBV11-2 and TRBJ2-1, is EAGVAQSPRYKIIEKRQSVAFWCNPISGHATLYWYQQILGQGPKLLIQFQNNGVVDDSQLPKDRFSAERLKGVDSTLKIQPAKLEDSAVYLCASSLDGQREGLNNEQFFGPGTRLTVL.